Listed here are 7 T cell receptor beta chains from one sample, sequenced in a study of Graves' ophthalmopathy and Graves' hyperthyroidism. The TCR beta CDR3 regions underwent amplification from RNA transcripts. An opening RT-PCR round employed HTBI primers and preceded a second-round multiplex PCR. TCRdb used MiXCR to reprocess the multiplex PCR reads, holding one entry per CDR3 protein. In the table there are 650,000 to 900,000 distinct CDR3 sequences, 40% of which are singletons. The sequenced sample was peripheral blood. The receptor set was obtained from an adult man with Graves' ophthalmopathy.

The chain is built from TRBV12-3 or TRBV12-4 and TRBJ1-6, with no clear D. Between the trimmed V and J ends, which lost 6 bases and 7 bases, there was a span of 13 bases. The CDR3 consists of 14 residues. CDR3 DNA: TGTGCCAGCAGAGAGACGGTCCCAAATTCACCCCTCCACTTT. This sequence encodes CASRETVPNSPLHF.

CDR3 loop: CASSLLGEGEQYF. The CDR3 nucleotides are TGTGCCAGCAGCTTACTAGGGGAGGGTGAGCAGTACTTC. This sequence joins TRBV7-9 and TRBJ2-7; 7 nucleotides align to TRBD2. V lost 2 bases to trimming and J lost 7 bases; unmatched junction nucleotides: 5. From germline, CDR1 is SEHNR and CDR2 FQNEAQ (reference sequence). The CDR3 loop spans 13 amino acids.

This clonotype was seen many times. J is TRBJ1-3 and V is TRBV10-1, with D hard to call. Looked up from germline, CDR1 is WNHNN and CDR2 is SYGVQD (reference sequence). V gave up 8 bases and J gave up 3 bases, with 11 bases separating them. This CDR3 contains 13 residues. Here the CDR3 reads CASREARGNTIYF. DNA of the CDR3: TGCGCCAGCCGGGAAGCCCGTGGAAACACCATATATTTT.

This clonotype was seen just once. It may be a read error: a sequence one base away is much more abundant. This chain links TRBV24-1 with TRBJ2-2, with D hard to call. The CDR3 runs to 13 residues. Germline loops: CDR1 KGHDR, CDR2 SFDVKD. The CDR3 coding sequence is TGTGCCAGCAGTGAAGCGCGTGCCGGGGAGCTGTTTTTT. This encodes CASSEARAGELFF.

The V and J genes are TRBV9 and TRBJ2-7; D is possibly TRBD1 or TRBD2 (5 bases each). The CDR3 spans 14 residues. Germline V gives CDR1 SGDLS, CDR2 YYNGEE. V lost 7 bases and J lost 4, with 18 bases in between. CDR3 sequence reads: CASGLGTPPYEQYF. As DNA, the CDR3 is TGTGCCAGCGGCTTGGGGACCCCACCTTACGAGCAGTACTTC.

This clonotype was seen more than once but under ten times. J is TRBJ2-2 and V is TRBV20-1; D possibly matches TRBD1 or TRBD2 (5 bases each). CDR3 length: 14 residues. Trimming left V 4 bases short and J 4 bases short, with 13 bases between. CDR1 is DFQATT and CDR2 is SNEGSKA in the germline V gene (reference sequence). CDR3 sequence (DNA): TGCAGTGCTACCGACCGGGACGCCACCGGGGAGCTGTTTTTT. It is translated as CSATDRDATGELFF.

This clonotype was seen ten or more times. The chain has TRBV29-1 and TRBJ2-7; tentative D call: TRBD1 (7 bases). Trimming left V 5 bases short and J 5 bases short, with 13 bases between. The CDR3 is 12 residues long. Germline CDR1 reads SQVTM; CDR2 reads ANQGSEA. The chain's CDR3 is CSVPDREDEQYF. The CDR3 DNA sequence: TGCAGCGTTCCCGACAGGGAGGACGAGCAGTACTTC.